Sequencing of this T cell receptor beta chain was carried out in a study of technical replicates of blood from a few donors. The table came from immunoSEQ multiplex PCR; TCRdb's copy has only in-frame clones and leaves some out. The sample contains roughly 72,000 clones, 85% to 95% of which appear only once. The V segment lost 3 bases and the J segment 7 bases; nucleotides outside the gene matches: 7. The V gene's germline CDR1 is SGHRS and CDR2 YFSETQ. This CDR3 has 14 residues. The TCR originated in a human donor in good health. The chain couples TRBV5-1 to TRBJ2-7; TRBD1 matches at 10 bases. The material sequenced was T cells isolated from PBMCs. The CDR3 DNA reads as TGCGCCAGCAGCTCCACCGGGACAGGGGAGGAGCAGTACTTC. This sequence encodes CASSSTGTGEEQYF.